Shown below are 10 T cell receptor beta chains from a single sample sequenced in a study of control samples from healthy donors and cancer patients (dated by TCRdb to the early 2020s). The library was prepared using the immunoSEQ multiplex PCR assay. TCRdb mirrors the immuneACCESS table, restricted to in-frame sequences. Some clones are absent from its copies; in checked studies, under half trace to an unresolved V gene, and the reason for the others is unknown. The sample contains about 92,000 clones, around 82% of them found a single time. The biggest ten clones account for around a tenth of the sample. The sequenced material came from blood. All receptors derive from a woman aged 60-70 years in good health.

The rearrangement uses TRBV29-1 and TRBJ2-7, with D tentatively TRBD1 or TRBD2 (6 bases each). Germline V CDR1 and CDR2: SQVTM, ANQGSEA. This CDR3 has 12 residues. V was cut by 7 bases and J by 4 bases, with 14 bases left in between. The CDR3 nucleotides read TGCAGCGCCAACACAGGGAGGTACGAGCAGTACTTC. It encodes CSANTGRYEQYF.

The table lists this clone with a count of one. The chain links TRBV14 to TRBJ2-2, with 10 bases matching TRBD2. The ends lost 3 bases at V and 7 bases at J; junction bases unmatched: 5. The CDR3 covers 15 residues. Germline CDR1 SGHDN, CDR2 FVKESK. CDR3 coding DNA: TGTGCCAGCAGCCACCAACTAGCGGGAATCGGGGAGCTGTTTTTT. Its protein product is CASSHQLAGIGELFF.

The genes are TRBV9 and TRBJ1-6; maybe TRBD1 (6 bases). The CDR3 is 14 residues long. Germline V gene data show CDR1 as SGDLS and CDR2 as YYNGEE. V was clipped by 5 bases and J by 6 bases, with 12 bases between them. The CDR3 region has the DNA TGTGCCAGCAGTTCTGGACAGCTTAATTCACCCCTCCACTTT. Protein product: CASSSGQLNSPLHF. Combining the CDR3 with reference TRBV9 and TRBJ1-6 gives the whole variable domain DSGVTQTPKHLITATGQRVTLRCSPRSGDLSVYWYQQSLDQGLQFLIQYYNGEERAKGNILERFSAQQFPDLHSELNLSSLELGDSALYFCASSSGQLNSPLHFGNGTRLTVT.

This clone was observed once. V usage is TRBV5-5 and J usage is TRBJ2-6; D gene ambiguous. CDR1 SGHKS and CDR2 YYEKEE come from the germline V gene (reference sequence). Between the trimmed V and J ends, which lost 2 bases and 3 bases, there was a span of 18 bases. CDR3 length: 18 residues. CDR3 residues: CASSFWSLGGGGANVLTF. CDR3 coding DNA: TGTGCCAGCAGCTTCTGGTCCCTCGGTGGTGGTGGGGCCAACGTCCTGACTTTC. The full variable domain, its missing parts supplied by reference TRBV5-5 and TRBJ2-6, is DAGVTQSPTHLIKTRGQQVTLRCSPISGHKSVSWYQQVLGQGPQFIFQYYEKEERGRGNFPDRFSARQFPNYSSELNVNALLLGDSALYLCASSFWSLGGGGANVLTFGAGSRLTVL.

This clone came up many times. The gene calls are TRBV18 and TRBJ2-7; perhaps D is TRBD1 or TRBD2 (5 bases each). The CDR3 is 13 residues long. Germline assignment: CDR1 KGHSH and CDR2 LQKENI. V was cut by 3 bases and J by 4 bases, with 10 bases left in between. CDR3 amino acids: CASSPGRSYEQYF. CDR3 DNA: TGTGCCAGCTCACCGGGACGGTCTTACGAGCAGTACTTC.

The chain recombines TRBV3-1 (or the pseudogene TRBV3-2) with TRBJ2-5; D possibly matches TRBD1 or TRBD2 (5 bases each). Trimming stripped 4 bases from V and 4 bases from J, with 13 bases between. Germline V gives CDR1 LGHDT, CDR2 YNNKEL (reference sequence). The CDR3 spans 14 residues. The CDR3 reads CASSLRDPLETQYF. Written as DNA, the CDR3 is TGTGCCAGCAGCCTCCGGGACCCATTAGAGACCCAGTACTTC.

The V gene is TRBV7-2, the J gene TRBJ2-3; D gene unclear. With 3 bases removed from V and 6 bases from J, the gap between germline ends came to 7 bases. From germline, CDR1 is SGHTA and CDR2 FQGNSA. This CDR3 comprises 12 residues. The CDR3 loop reads CASSFYGDTQYF. CDR3 nucleotides: TGTGCCAGCAGCTTCTATGGTGATACGCAGTATTTT. The whole variable domain, filled in from reference TRBV7-2 and TRBJ2-3, reads GAGVSQSPSNKVTEKGKDVELRCDPISGHTALYWYRQSLGQGLEFLIYFQGNSAPDKSGLPSDRFSAERTGGSVSTLTIQRTQQEDSAVYLCASSFYGDTQYFGPGTRLTVL.

V is TRBV2 and J is TRBJ2-7; TRBD1 matches 7 bases. CDR3 size: 16 residues. Looked up from germline, CDR1 is SNHLY and CDR2 is FYNNEI. The V gene end was trimmed by 8 bases and the J gene end by 0 bases; junction bases not matched to a gene: 13. CDR3 bases: TGTGCCAGCTTGGAACCGGGACAGCCTAACTCCTACGAGCAGTACTTC. This sequence encodes CASLEPGQPNSYEQYF.

The chain couples TRBV27 to TRBJ1-4; the D gene is possibly TRBD1 (5 bases). V gave up 0 bases and J gave up 1 base, with 6 bases separating them. Germline V gene data show CDR1 as MNHEY and CDR2 as SMNVEV (reference sequence). The CDR3 is made up of 15 amino acids. The CDR3 bases are TGTGCCAGCAGTTTATCGAGGGGAACTAATGAAAAACTGTTTTTT. Translating it yields CASSLSRGTNEKLFF.

The sample holds a few counts of this clone. This chain connects TRBV7-9 to TRBJ2-3; 9 bases are a match to TRBD2. This CDR3 is built from 16 residues. Trimming took 1 base from V and 3 from J; bases not matched to a gene: 5. CDR1 and CDR2 from the germline V gene are SEHNR and FQNEAQ (reference sequence). The DNA of the CDR3 is TGTGCCAGCAGCTTAGGTGTAGCGGGGGTAACAGATACGCAGTATTTT. It codes for CASSLGVAGVTDTQYF.